This TCR beta chain was found in a study of breast tumors, draining lymph nodes, adjacent tissues. TCRdb recomputed calls from the multiplex PCR reads with MiXCR, one row per CDR3 protein. The sample lists roughly 14,000 distinct CDR3 sequences; 45% to 70% were seen once. The CDR3 sequence is 14 residues long. This rearrangement joins TRBV3-2 to TRBJ1-3; TRBD1 was called by the table and not checked on the DNA. TRBV3-2 is a recognized pseudogene. Sequencing used tumor-adjacent breast tissue. This receptor was identified in a female donor with breast cancer. Some clones in this sample may be carry-over from other donors' samples. CDR3 bases: TGTGCCAGCAGGGGGACAGGGTATGGAAACACCATATATTTT. The encoded protein is CASRGTGYGNTIYF.